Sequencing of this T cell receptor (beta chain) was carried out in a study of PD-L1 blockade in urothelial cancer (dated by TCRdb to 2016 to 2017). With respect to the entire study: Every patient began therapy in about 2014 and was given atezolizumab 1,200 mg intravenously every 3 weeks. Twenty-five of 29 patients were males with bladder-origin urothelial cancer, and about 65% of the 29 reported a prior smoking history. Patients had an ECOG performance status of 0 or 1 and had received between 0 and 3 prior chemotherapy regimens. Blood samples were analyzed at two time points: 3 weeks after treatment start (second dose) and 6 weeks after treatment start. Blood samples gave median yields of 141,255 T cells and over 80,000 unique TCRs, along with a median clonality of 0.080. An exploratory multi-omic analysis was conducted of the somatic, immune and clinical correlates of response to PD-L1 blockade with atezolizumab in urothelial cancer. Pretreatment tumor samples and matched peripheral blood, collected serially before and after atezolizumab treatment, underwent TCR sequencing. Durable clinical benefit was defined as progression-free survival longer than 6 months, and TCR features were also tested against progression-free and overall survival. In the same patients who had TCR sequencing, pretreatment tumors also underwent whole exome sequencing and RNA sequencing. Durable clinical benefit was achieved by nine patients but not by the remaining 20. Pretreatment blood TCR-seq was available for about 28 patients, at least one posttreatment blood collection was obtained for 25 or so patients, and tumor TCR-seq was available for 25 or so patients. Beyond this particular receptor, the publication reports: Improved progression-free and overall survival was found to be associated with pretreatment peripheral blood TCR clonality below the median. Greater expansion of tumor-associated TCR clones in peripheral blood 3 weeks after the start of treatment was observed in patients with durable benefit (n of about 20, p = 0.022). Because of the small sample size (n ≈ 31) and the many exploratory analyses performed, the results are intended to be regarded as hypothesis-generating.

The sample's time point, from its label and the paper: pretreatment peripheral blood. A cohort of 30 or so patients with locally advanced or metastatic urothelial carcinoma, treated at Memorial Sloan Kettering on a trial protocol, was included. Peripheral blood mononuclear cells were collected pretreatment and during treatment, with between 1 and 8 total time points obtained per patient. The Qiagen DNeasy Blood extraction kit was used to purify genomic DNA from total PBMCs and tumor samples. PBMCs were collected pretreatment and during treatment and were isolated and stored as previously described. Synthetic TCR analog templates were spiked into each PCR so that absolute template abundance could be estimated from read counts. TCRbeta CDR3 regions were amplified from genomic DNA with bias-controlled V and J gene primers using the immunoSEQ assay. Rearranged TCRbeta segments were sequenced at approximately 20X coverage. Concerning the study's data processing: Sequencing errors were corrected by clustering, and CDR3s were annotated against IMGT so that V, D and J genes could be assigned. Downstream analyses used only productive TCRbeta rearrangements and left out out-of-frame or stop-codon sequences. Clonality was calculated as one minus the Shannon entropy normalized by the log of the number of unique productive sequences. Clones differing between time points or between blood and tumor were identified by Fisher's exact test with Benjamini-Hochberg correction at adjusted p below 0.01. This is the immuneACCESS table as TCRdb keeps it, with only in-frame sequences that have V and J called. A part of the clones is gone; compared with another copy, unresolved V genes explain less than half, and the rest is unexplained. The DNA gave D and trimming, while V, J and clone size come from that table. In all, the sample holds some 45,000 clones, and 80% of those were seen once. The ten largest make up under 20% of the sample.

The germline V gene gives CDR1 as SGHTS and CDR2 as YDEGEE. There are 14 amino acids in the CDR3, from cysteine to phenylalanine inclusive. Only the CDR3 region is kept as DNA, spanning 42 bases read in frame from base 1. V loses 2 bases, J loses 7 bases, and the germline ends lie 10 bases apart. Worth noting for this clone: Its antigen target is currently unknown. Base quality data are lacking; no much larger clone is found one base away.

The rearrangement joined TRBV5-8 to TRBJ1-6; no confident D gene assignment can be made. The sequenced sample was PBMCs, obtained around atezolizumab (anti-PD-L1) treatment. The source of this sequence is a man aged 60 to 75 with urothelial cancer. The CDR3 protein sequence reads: CASSFANMNSPLHF. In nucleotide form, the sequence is TGTGCCAGCAGCTTCGCCAACATGAATTCACCCCTCCACTTT.